Included here is one T cell receptor (beta chain) sequence, with context. No antigen is known for it. The record originates from a study of cytomegalovirus exposure and HLA in healthy donors. Overall study context: Some 85 million unique TCRs, all from HLA-typed donors, were included in an early release of the data.

Whole-study results and caveats: TCR beta sequences reportedly predicted the HLA-A and HLA-B alleles of most subjects accurately. The authors excluded some V segments, including TRBV6-2 and TRBV6-3, as indistinguishable. It was confirmed in vitro that a few of the CMV-associated chains were specific for CMV antigens.

Primers for the PCR totalled 60 Vbeta and 13 Jbeta. The data were produced by immunoSEQ multiplex PCR, yet TCRdb's version contains in-frame clones alone and is incomplete. The sample carries roughly 200,000 clones, around 87% recorded once. Between the trimmed V and J ends, which lost 5 bases and 3 bases, there was a span of 16 bases. Germline V gene lookup returns CDR1 SGHTA and CDR2 FQGTGA. The CDR3 spans 15 residues. The sample consisted of PBMCs. The clonotype comes from a boy between 2 and 15 years old in good health and CMV-seronegative. The rearrangement links TRBV7-3 to TRBJ1-1, with a possible D match to TRBD1 (6 bases). CDR3 loop: CASSPEGGSHTEAFF. The CDR3 nucleotides read TGTGCCAGCAGCCCCGAGGGGGGGTCGCACACTGAAGCTTTCTTT. The variable domain in full, completed from reference TRBV7-3 and TRBJ1-1, reads GAGVSQTPSNKVTEKGKYVELRCDPISGHTALYWYRQSLGQGPEFLIYFQGTGAADDSGLPNDRFFAVRPEGSVSTLKIQRTERGDSAVYLCASSPEGGSHTEAFFGQGTRLTVV.